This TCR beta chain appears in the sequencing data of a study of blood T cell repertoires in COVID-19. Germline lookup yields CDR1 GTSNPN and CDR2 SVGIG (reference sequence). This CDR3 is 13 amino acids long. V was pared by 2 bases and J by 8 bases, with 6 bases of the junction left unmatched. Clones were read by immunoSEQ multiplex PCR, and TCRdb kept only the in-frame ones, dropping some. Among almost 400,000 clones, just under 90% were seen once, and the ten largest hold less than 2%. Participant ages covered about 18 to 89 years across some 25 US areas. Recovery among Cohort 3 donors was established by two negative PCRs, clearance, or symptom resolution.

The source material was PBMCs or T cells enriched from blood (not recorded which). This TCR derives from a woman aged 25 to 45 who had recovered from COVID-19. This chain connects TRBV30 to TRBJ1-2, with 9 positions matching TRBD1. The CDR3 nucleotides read TGTGCCTGGAGTCTTCGGACAGGGGACGGCTACACCTTC. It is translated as CAWSLRTGDGYTF.